These T cell receptor beta chains were read from a single sample in a study of shared clonotypes between healthy human individuals. Sequencing used immunoSEQ multiplex PCR; TCRdb keeps in-frame clones, though not all of them. The table has about 460,000 clones, over 60% seen once. The specimen sequenced was PBMCs. The receptors were gathered from a woman aged 40 to 50 in good health. Some clones in this sample may be carry-over from other donors' samples. Each CDR3 is given with its conserved first and last residue. Fields, in order: clone size, D gene, J gene, V gene, CDR3 protein, CDR3 DNA. The D gene is left open where the match is weak. Some rows have no size entry. The others give once, few or many, or a class for an expanded clone.

abundance: few; d_gene: NA; j_gene: TRBJ1-4; v_gene: TRBV7-9; CDR3aa: CASSLFTVYNEKLFF; CDR3nt: TGTGCCAGCAGCTTATTTACCGTGTATAATGAAAAACTGTTTTTT
abundance: NA; d_gene: NA; j_gene: TRBJ2-1; v_gene: TRBV28; CDR3aa: CASRRNEQFF; CDR3nt: TGTGCCAGCCGCCGCAATGAGCAGTTCTTC
abundance: NA; d_gene: NA; j_gene: TRBJ2-1; v_gene: TRBV9; CDR3aa: CASSPRGTSSYNEQFF; CDR3nt: TGTGCCAGCAGCCCCCGAGGGACGAGCTCCTACAATGAGCAGTTCTTC
abundance: few; d_gene: NA; j_gene: TRBJ1-5; v_gene: TRBV27; CDR3aa: CASTGSPYSNQPQHF; CDR3nt: TGTGCCAGTACAGGGTCCCCGTATAGCAATCAGCCCCAGCATTTT
abundance: NA; d_gene: NA; j_gene: TRBJ2-1; v_gene: TRBV7-8; CDR3aa: CASSLGAPGSYNEQFF; CDR3nt: TGTGCCAGCAGCTTAGGGGCACCTGGGTCCTACAATGAGCAGTTCTTC
abundance: NA; d_gene: TRBD1; j_gene: TRBJ1-1; v_gene: TRBV4-1; CDR3aa: CASSQDYWGQGANTEAFF; CDR3nt: TGCGCCAGCAGCCAAGATTATTGGGGACAGGGGGCGAACACTGAAGCTTTCTTT
abundance: NA; d_gene: NA; j_gene: TRBJ2-7; v_gene: TRBV30; CDR3aa: CAWSNNYEQYF; CDR3nt: TGTGCCTGGAGTAATAACTACGAGCAGTACTTC
abundance: NA; d_gene: NA; j_gene: TRBJ1-5; v_gene: TRBV28; CDR3aa: CASTHPQGLVGQPQHF; CDR3nt: TGTGCCAGCACTCACCCCCAGGGTCTGGTAGGTCAGCCCCAGCATTTT
abundance: NA; d_gene: TRBD1; j_gene: TRBJ1-5; v_gene: TRBV7-2; CDR3aa: CASSPGQGKGQPQHF; CDR3nt: TGTGCCAGCAGCCCGGGACAGGGGAAGGGTCAGCCCCAGCATTTT
abundance: NA; d_gene: NA; j_gene: TRBJ1-4; v_gene: TRBV7-8; CDR3aa: CASSLQGIGEKLFF; CDR3nt: TGTGCCAGCAGCTTACAGGGAATCGGTGAAAAACTGTTTTTT
abundance: NA; d_gene: TRBD2; j_gene: TRBJ2-1; v_gene: TRBV30; CDR3aa: CAWRSSGGEQFF; CDR3nt: TGTGCCTGGAGAAGTAGCGGGGGGGAGCAGTTCTTC
abundance: once; d_gene: TRBD1; j_gene: TRBJ2-2; v_gene: TRBV28; CDR3aa: CASTSLQGETGELFF; CDR3nt: TGTGCCAGCACCTCGTTGCAGGGGGAGACCGGGGAGCTGTTTTTT
abundance: NA; d_gene: TRBD1; j_gene: TRBJ2-3; v_gene: TRBV7-9; CDR3aa: CASSPVRGLKHTQYF; CDR3nt: TGTGCCAGCAGCCCGGTCAGGGGGCTCAAGCATACGCAGTATTTT
abundance: NA; d_gene: TRBD1; j_gene: TRBJ2-1; v_gene: TRBV5-6; CDR3aa: CASSLVKTGINEQFF; CDR3nt: TGTGCCAGCAGCTTGGTAAAGACAGGGATCAATGAGCAGTTCTTC
abundance: NA; d_gene: TRBD1; j_gene: TRBJ2-5; v_gene: TRBV14; CDR3aa: CASSAPGTVGRETQYF; CDR3nt: TGTGCCAGCAGCGCTCCCGGGACAGTGGGAAGGGAGACCCAGTACTTC
abundance: NA; d_gene: NA; j_gene: TRBJ2-1; v_gene: TRBV19; CDR3aa: CASSIDFNYNEQFF; CDR3nt: TGTGCCAGTAGTATAGATTTCAATTACAATGAGCAGTTCTTC
abundance: NA; d_gene: NA; j_gene: TRBJ2-5; v_gene: TRBV5-4; CDR3aa: CASSAGGPGEAETQYF; CDR3nt: TGTGCCAGCAGCGCTGGGGGACCAGGGGAGGCAGAGACCCAGTACTTC
abundance: NA; d_gene: NA; j_gene: TRBJ2-7; v_gene: TRBV7-3; CDR3aa: CASSLTAGYDEQYF; CDR3nt: TGTGCCAGCAGCTTAACGGCAGGGTACGACGAGCAGTACTTC
abundance: once; d_gene: NA; j_gene: TRBJ2-7; v_gene: TRBV28; CDR3aa: CASSLRRTGRGSYEQYF; CDR3nt: TGTGCCAGCAGTTTAAGGAGAACGGGGCGAGGGTCCTACGAGCAGTACTTC
abundance: NA; d_gene: TRBD2; j_gene: TRBJ2-5; v_gene: TRBV7-6; CDR3aa: CASSLVLAGGAQTQYF; CDR3nt: TGTGCCAGCAGCTTAGTGCTAGCGGGAGGGGCGCAGACCCAGTACTTC
abundance: NA; d_gene: NA; j_gene: TRBJ1-4; v_gene: TRBV6-6; CDR3aa: CASTHRDGEKLFF; CDR3nt: TGTGCCAGCACCCACAGGGATGGTGAAAAACTGTTTTTT
abundance: NA; d_gene: NA; j_gene: TRBJ2-7; v_gene: TRBV28; CDR3aa: CASSWGVYYEQYF; CDR3nt: TGTGCCAGCAGTTGGGGGGTCTACTACGAGCAGTACTTC
abundance: NA; d_gene: NA; j_gene: TRBJ2-7; v_gene: TRBV6-5; CDR3aa: CASRTGTQSSYEQYF; CDR3nt: TGTGCCAGCAGGACCGGGACACAGAGCTCCTACGAGCAGTACTTC
abundance: NA; d_gene: NA; j_gene: TRBJ1-5; v_gene: TRBV7-9; CDR3aa: CASSEHLNQPQHF; CDR3nt: TGTGCCAGCTCTGAACACCTCAATCAGCCCCAGCATTTT
abundance: few; d_gene: NA; j_gene: TRBJ2-1; v_gene: TRBV2; CDR3aa: CASEGDPWDNEQFF; CDR3nt: TGTGCCAGCGAAGGGGACCCATGGGACAATGAGCAGTTCTTC
abundance: NA; d_gene: TRBD1; j_gene: TRBJ2-7; v_gene: TRBV18; CDR3aa: CASSPTGTAYEQYF; CDR3nt: TGTGCCAGCTCACCTACCGGGACAGCCTACGAGCAGTACTTC
abundance: NA; d_gene: NA; j_gene: TRBJ2-6; v_gene: TRBV12-2; CDR3aa: CASRLPGPKCSGANVLTF; CDR3nt: TGTGCAAGTCGCTTACCGGGACCGAAATGCTCTGGGGCCAACGTCCTGACTTTC
abundance: many; d_gene: NA; j_gene: TRBJ1-5; v_gene: TRBV7-8; CDR3aa: CASSLRQADYSNQPQHF; CDR3nt: TGTGCCAGCAGCTTAAGGCAGGCGGACTATAGCAATCAGCCCCAGCATTTT
abundance: NA; d_gene: TRBD1; j_gene: TRBJ2-5; v_gene: TRBV7-2; CDR3aa: CASSPGQGAHETQYF; CDR3nt: TGTGCCAGCAGCCCCGGACAGGGGGCGCACGAGACCCAGTACTTC
abundance: NA; d_gene: NA; j_gene: TRBJ1-4; v_gene: TRBV2; CDR3aa: CASSRGVEKLFF; CDR3nt: TGTGCCAGCAGCCGGGGAGTTGAAAAACTGTTTTTT
abundance: NA; d_gene: NA; j_gene: TRBJ2-5; v_gene: TRBV5-5; CDR3aa: CASSLETQRWETQYF; CDR3nt: TGTGCCAGCAGCTTGGAAACCCAGAGGTGGGAGACCCAGTACTTC
abundance: NA; d_gene: TRBD2; j_gene: TRBJ2-1; v_gene: TRBV15; CDR3aa: CATSRGLAGPYNEQFF; CDR3nt: TGTGCCACCAGCAGAGGACTAGCCGGGCCCTACAATGAGCAGTTCTTC
abundance: NA; d_gene: NA; j_gene: TRBJ2-3; v_gene: TRBV5-1; CDR3aa: CASSVSGAETDTQYF; CDR3nt: TGCGCCAGCAGCGTTAGCGGAGCAGAGACAGATACGCAGTATTTT
abundance: once; d_gene: TRBD2; j_gene: TRBJ2-3; v_gene: TRBV15; CDR3aa: CATSRGIAGVLDTQYF; CDR3nt: TGTGCCACCAGCAGAGGAATAGCGGGAGTATTAGATACGCAGTATTTT
abundance: NA; d_gene: TRBD2; j_gene: TRBJ2-2; v_gene: TRBV25-1; CDR3aa: CASRGTSGTGELFF; CDR3nt: TGTGCCAGTCGTGGGACTAGCGGGACCGGGGAGCTGTTTTTT
abundance: NA; d_gene: NA; j_gene: TRBJ1-2; v_gene: TRBV30; CDR3aa: CACSYGYTF; CDR3nt: TGTGCCTGCAGCTATGGCTACACCTTC
abundance: NA; d_gene: NA; j_gene: TRBJ2-7; v_gene: TRBV20-1; CDR3aa: CSAYGRYEQYF; CDR3nt: TGCAGTGCCTATGGTCGATACGAGCAGTACTTC
abundance: NA; d_gene: NA; j_gene: TRBJ2-2; v_gene: TRBV27; CDR3aa: CASSPRGGTGELFF; CDR3nt: TGTGCCAGCAGTCCTCGAGGAGGCACCGGGGAGCTGTTTTTT
abundance: many; d_gene: TRBD1; j_gene: TRBJ1-4; v_gene: TRBV5-1; CDR3aa: CASSLAGTANEKLFF; CDR3nt: TGCGCCAGCAGCTTGGCGGGGACAGCTAATGAAAAACTGTTTTTT
abundance: NA; d_gene: NA; j_gene: TRBJ2-3; v_gene: TRBV7-2; CDR3aa: CASSLLDPRDTQYF; CDR3nt: TGTGCCAGCAGCTTATTGGACCCCAGAGATACGCAGTATTTT
abundance: NA; d_gene: TRBD2; j_gene: TRBJ2-4; v_gene: TRBV30; CDR3aa: CAWIPGRGNIQYF; CDR3nt: TGTGCCTGGATCCCCGGGAGGGGAAACATTCAGTACTTC
abundance: few; d_gene: TRBD1; j_gene: TRBJ1-2; v_gene: TRBV27; CDR3aa: CASSQGGGGYTF; CDR3nt: TGTGCCAGCAGTCAGGGGGGGGGCGGCTACACCTTC
abundance: NA; d_gene: NA; j_gene: TRBJ2-2; v_gene: TRBV7-6; CDR3aa: CASSLTQGSTGELFF; CDR3nt: TGTGCCAGCAGCTTAACCCAGGGCAGCACCGGGGAGCTGTTTTTT
abundance: NA; d_gene: NA; j_gene: TRBJ2-3; v_gene: TRBV5-1; CDR3aa: CASSARSADTQYF; CDR3nt: TGCGCCAGCAGCGCCCGGAGCGCAGATACGCAGTATTTT